The T cell receptor (beta chain) described here comes from a study of OX40 agonist ivuxolimab in advanced cancers. Study overall: Checkpoint inhibitors had been given previously to approximately 40% of patients.

The sampling schedule covered blood at baseline, cycle 4 day 1, and cycle 7 day 1. Germline lookup yields CDR1 MDHEN and CDR2 SYDVKM. There are 16 residues in the CDR3. V gave up 5 bases and J gave up 2 bases, with 16 bases separating them. Notes on this clone: Its antigen is not identified.

Study outcomes and limitations: Relative to CD4+ cells, CD8+ T cells on average had more expanded clones. Patients with a partial response at 0.1-3.0 mg/kg had among the lowest clonal expansion.

Method: immunoSEQ multiplex PCR; TCRdb's copy keeps in-frame clones and lacks some. The sample shows about 100,000 clones, 89% of them seen only once. The rearrangement uses TRBV28 and TRBJ1-5, with D possibly matching TRBD1 (5 bases). The sequencing here drew on CD4+ or CD8+ T cells sorted from blood, taken in a trial of the OX40 agonist ivuxolimab. The sequence was obtained from an adult with an advanced solid tumor such as melanoma, head and neck, liver or kidney cancer. CDR3 residues: CASSSRVGAGNQPQHF. CDR3 in DNA: TGTGCCAGCAGTAGTCGGGTTGGGGCTGGCAATCAGCCCCAGCATTTT. The whole variable domain, filled in from reference TRBV28 and TRBJ1-5, reads DVKVTQSSRYLVKRTGEKVFLECVQDMDHENMFWYRQDPGLGLRLIYFSYDVKMKEKGDIPEGYSVSREKKERFSLILESASTNQTSMYLCASSSRVGAGNQPQHFGDGTRLSIL.